The 32 T cell receptor beta chains in this list originate from one sample, sequenced in a study of blood T cell repertoires in COVID-19. Measured with immunoSEQ multiplex PCR; TCRdb has only the in-frame clones, and not every one. The sample consists of a few hundred thousand clones, around nine tenths of them appearing once. The material sequenced was PBMCs or T cells enriched from blood (not recorded which). The receptors here all came from a woman aged 60-75 years who had recovered from COVID-19.

As DNA, the CDR3 is TGTGCCAGAAGCCTAGGGGGGCCCAGCTCCTACAATGAGCAGTTCTTC. It translates to CARSLGGPSSYNEQFF. The gene calls are TRBV7-5 and TRBJ2-1; no check of the table's D call, TRBD1, against the DNA was made. TRBV7-5 constitutes a pseudogene. The length of the CDR3 is 16 residues.

This chain connects TRBV7-9 to TRBJ2-2; no clear D gene. The CDR3 covers 11 residues. Germline V gives CDR1 SEHNR, CDR2 FQNEAQ (reference sequence). The V gene lost 4 bases and the J gene lost 7 bases, with 4 bases spanning the gap. CDR3 coding DNA: TGTGCCAGCAGCTCAGGCGGGGAGCTGTTTTTT. Its protein product is CASSSGGELFF.

The gene calls are TRBV27 and TRBJ2-7; 8 bases align to TRBD2. Germline assignment: CDR1 MNHEY and CDR2 SMNVEV (reference sequence). V dropped 6 bases and J dropped 5; count of bases not matched to a gene: 6. The CDR3 loop spans 13 amino acids. CDR3 DNA sequence: TGTGCCAGCAGATCCTCAGCGGGGGACGAGCAGTACGTC. Translating it yields CASRSSAGDEQYV.

CDR3 loop: CASAKLAGSYNEQFF. Here the CDR3 DNA reads TGTGCCAGCGCGAAACTAGCGGGCTCCTACAATGAGCAGTTCTTC. The V call is TRBV2, the J call TRBJ2-1; 9 bases fit TRBD2. With V trimmed by 8 bases and J by 0 bases, 5 bases remained unmatched. This CDR3 region has 15 residues. Germline-derived CDR1 and CDR2 are SNHLY and FYNNEI.

On this clone: The sample holds other DNA sequences that translate to the same CDR3. The CDR3: CASSQTGNSGNTIYF. CDR3 DNA sequence: TGCGCCAGCAGCCAGACGGGAAATTCTGGAAACACCATATATTTT. The chain uses TRBV4-1 and TRBJ1-3; D remains unclear. Looked up from germline, CDR1 is MGHRA and CDR2 is YSYEKL. This CDR3 has 15 amino acids. Trimming shortened V by 3 bases and J by 1 base, and 10 bases separated the two germline ends.

The chain uses TRBV7-9 and TRBJ2-7; the D gene is possibly TRBD2 (6 bases). CDR3 size: 14 residues. Germline assignment: CDR1 SEHNR and CDR2 FQNEAQ (reference sequence). V was shortened by 1 base and J by 6 bases, with 13 bases between the two germline ends. In nucleotides, the CDR3 is TGTGCCAGCAGCTTAGGCGGAGGGACCGGCGAGCAGTACTTC. Protein product: CASSLGGGTGEQYF.

The J gene is TRBJ1-5, the V gene TRBV6-5; 11 bases fit TRBD1. V trimming: 7 bases; J trimming: 8 bases; junction bases outside the gene matches: 7. The length of the CDR3 is 14 residues. Per germline, CDR1 MNHEY and CDR2 SVGAGI. CDR3 amino acids: CASTGTGGSEPQHF. The CDR3 nucleotides read TGTGCCAGCACAGGGACAGGGGGGTCCGAGCCCCAGCATTTT.

This clone was seen just once. The genes are TRBV20-1 and TRBJ1-2; D unclear. This CDR3 comprises 11 residues. Germline V gene lookup returns CDR1 DFQATT and CDR2 SNEGSKA (reference sequence). Trimming stripped 1 base from V and 13 bases from J, with 13 bases between. CDR3 coding DNA: TGCAGTGCTAGAGCCTTAGAGGGCCCCACCTTC. Amino acid sequence: CSARALEGPTF.

The CDR3 protein is CSVRWGDGGGYTF. The DNA of the CDR3 is TGCAGCGTTCGCTGGGGGGACGGAGGTGGCTACACCTTC. V is TRBV29-1 and J is TRBJ1-2; D possibly corresponds to TRBD1 (5 bases). CDR3 length: 13 amino acids. With 5 bases removed from V and 7 bases from J, the gap between germline ends came to 17 bases. CDR1 and CDR2 from the germline V gene are SQVTM and ANQGSEA.

This chain joins TRBV5-1 and TRBJ1-1; D is ambiguous. Looked up from germline, CDR1 is SGHRS and CDR2 is YFSETQ. Trimming pared 2 bases from V and 1 base from J, leaving 15 bases between. The CDR3 runs 16 residues. CDR3 DNA sequence: TGCGCCAGCAGCTTATCGGGGTGGGTCAGGAACACTGAAGCTTTCTTT. Its protein is CASSLSGWVRNTEAFF.

The chain joins TRBV27 to TRBJ2-5; a possible D gene is TRBD2 (7 bases). V lost 3 bases and J lost 5, with 25 bases in between. Germline assignment: CDR1 MNHEY and CDR2 SMNVEV (reference sequence). The length of the CDR3 is 18 residues. In DNA, the CDR3 is TGTGCCAGCAGTTTCACCTCCGCATTGGCAGGGGAGGGGGAGACCCAGTACTTC. Translating it yields CASSFTSALAGEGETQYF.

This clone was observed at least ten times. V usage is TRBV7-2 and J usage is TRBJ2-1; D unresolved. CDR1 and CDR2 (germline): SGHTA, FQGNSA. The CDR3 extends over 14 amino acids. The V and J ends lost 1 base and 1 base respectively, with 5 bases between them. DNA for the CDR3: TGTGCCAGCAGCTTAGGGCAGTCCTACAATGAGCAGTTCTTC. Its translation is CASSLGQSYNEQFF.

V is TRBV28 and J is TRBJ1-2; D is unresolved. Trimming stripped 3 bases from V and 3 bases from J, with 8 bases between. The CDR3 is 13 amino acids. CDR1 MDHEN and CDR2 SYDVKM come from the germline V gene. The CDR3 protein is CASSFDSYYGYTF. The DNA of the CDR3 is TGTGCCAGCAGTTTTGATAGTTACTATGGCTACACCTTC.

The chain has TRBV27 and TRBJ1-4, with D tentatively TRBD1 (6 bases). CDR1 is MNHEY and CDR2 is SMNVEV in the germline V gene (reference sequence). This CDR3 has 15 amino acids. Between the trimmed V and J ends, which lost 5 bases and 8 bases, there was a span of 18 bases. CDR3 residues: CASSAYRDNAEKLFF. The CDR3 DNA follows: TGTGCCAGCAGTGCCTACCGGGACAACGCGGAAAAACTGTTTTTT.

The chain is built from TRBV18 and TRBJ1-1; TRBD1 might be the D (5 bases). The germline CDR1 and CDR2 sequences are KGHSH and LQKENI. Trimming stripped 3 bases from V and 0 bases from J, with 14 bases between. CDR3 length: 16 residues. CDR3 in DNA: TGTGCCAGCTCACCGAATCCGACAGTTATGAACACTGAAGCTTTCTTT. Translated, it gives CASSPNPTVMNTEAFF.

The rearrangement joins TRBV6-5 to TRBJ2-4, with 8 bases that match TRBD2. This CDR3 spans 15 amino acids. Germline V gene sequence: CDR1 MNHEY, CDR2 SVGAGI. V shed 6 bases, J shed 0 bases, and the junction held 4 bases outside the gene matches. The CDR3 nucleotides read TGTGCCAGCAGACCTAGCGGGCTAGCCAAAAACATTCAGTACTTC. The encoded protein is CASRPSGLAKNIQYF.

In nucleotides, the CDR3 is TGTGCCAGCAGTTCCCGGGGACAGGGGCACCCAGATACGCAGTATTTT. It yields the protein CASSSRGQGHPDTQYF. The rearrangement links TRBV2 to TRBJ2-3, with 10 bases matching TRBD1. This CDR3 spans 16 amino acids. The germline V gene has CDR1 SNHLY and CDR2 FYNNEI. After removal of 5 bases from V and 4 bases from J, the junction contained 9 bases not matched to a gene. Full variable domain (rest looked up from reference TRBV2 and TRBJ2-3): EPEVTQTPSHQVTQMGQEVILRCVPISNHLYFYWYRQILGQKVEFLVSFYNNEISEKSEIFDDQFSVERPDGSNFTLKIRSTKLEDSAMYFCASSSRGQGHPDTQYFGPGTRLTVL.

The CDR3 region has the DNA TGTGCCACCAGCAGAGATCTTAGTACGCAGTATTTT. This encodes CATSRDLSTQYF. The genes are TRBV15 and TRBJ2-3; D call uncertain. Trimming stripped 0 bases from V and 8 bases from J, with 6 bases between. Germline V gene lookup returns CDR1 LNHNV and CDR2 YYDKDF (reference sequence). There are 12 residues in the CDR3.

The gene calls are TRBV5-5 and TRBJ2-3; TRBD2 matches at 7 bases. Trimming took 4 bases from V and 14 from J; bases not matched to a gene: 22. The CDR3 consists of 16 residues. Per germline, CDR1 SGHKS and CDR2 YYEKEE (reference sequence). CDR3 DNA sequence: TGTGCCAGCAGCCCCCGGGAAGGTAGCGGGCCCTCCCTAAGGTATTTT. Protein product: CASSPREGSGPSLRYF.

The genes are TRBV6-2 or TRBV6-3 and TRBJ1-2, with D possibly TRBD1 on 6 matching bases. The CDR3 is 11 residues long. The V gene lost 6 bases and the J gene lost 8 bases, with 10 bases spanning the gap. The germline CDR1 and CDR2 sequences are MNHEY and SVGEGT. CDR3 residues: CASSHDRGYTF. The DNA for the CDR3 is TGTGCCAGCAGCCACGACAGGGGCTACACCTTC.

The V and J genes are TRBV27 and TRBJ1-6, with D possibly TRBD1 on 5 matching bases. The CDR3 spans 14 residues. The V gene lost 5 bases and the J gene lost 0 bases, with 5 bases spanning the gap. Germline V gives CDR1 MNHEY, CDR2 SMNVEV (reference sequence). CDR3 nucleotide sequence: TGTGCCAGCAGTGACAGCTCCTATAATTCACCCCTCCACTTT. Translated: CASSDSSYNSPLHF.

This chain connects TRBV15 to TRBJ2-2; 7 bases align to TRBD2. V was pared by 5 bases and J by 6 bases, with 9 bases of the junction left unmatched. CDR3 length: 15 amino acids. The germline V gene encodes CDR1 LNHNV and CDR2 YYDKDF (reference sequence). The CDR3, as DNA: TGTGCCACCAGCGGCGGGAGCGGGCGGGCCGGGGAGCTGTTTTTT. Translated: CATSGGSGRAGELFF.

V and J are TRBV7-9 and TRBJ1-2; unclear D gene. The CDR3 is made up of 15 amino acids. V was clipped by 3 bases and J by 10 bases, with 21 bases between them. Germline CDR1 is SEHNR and CDR2 is FQNEAQ (reference sequence). The CDR3 region is CASSFQFGVHVIYTF. CDR3 nucleotide sequence: TGTGCCAGCAGCTTTCAATTCGGGGTCCACGTTATCTACACCTTC.

The chain's CDR3 is CASGTGQLYEQYF. The CDR3, as DNA: TGTGCCAGCGGTACCGGACAGCTCTACGAGCAGTACTTC. The chain is built from TRBV27 and TRBJ2-7; a weak D match, TRBD1 (6 bases). There are 13 residues in the CDR3. Germline V gives CDR1 MNHEY, CDR2 SMNVEV (reference sequence). Trimming shortened V by 8 bases and J by 3 bases, and 14 bases separated the two germline ends.

The rearrangement joins TRBV11-2 to TRBJ2-7, with TRBD1 matching over 8 bases. Trimming cost V 3 bases and J 3 bases; bases outside gene matches: 1. The CDR3 length is 13 residues. Germline loops: CDR1 SGHAT, CDR2 FQNNGV. CDR3 loop: CASSLDRDYEQYF. For the CDR3, the DNA is TGTGCCAGCAGCTTGGACAGGGACTACGAGCAGTACTTC.

The chain is built from TRBV9 and TRBJ2-5; perhaps TRBD2 as D (7 bases). Trimming took off 2 bases at V and 5 bases at J, with 13 bases between the two ends. The germline V gene encodes CDR1 SGDLS and CDR2 YYNGEE. CDR3 length equals 14 residues. As DNA, the CDR3 is TGTGCCAGCAGCGTCGGGGGGCTCTTTGAGACCCAGTACTTC. Protein: CASSVGGLFETQYF.

This clone appeared a single time. The gene calls are TRBV2 and TRBJ2-4; D is perhaps TRBD1 (5 bases). The V and J ends lost 6 bases and 0 bases respectively, with 18 bases between them. Per germline, CDR1 SNHLY and CDR2 FYNNEI. The CDR3 extends over 17 amino acids. The CDR3 reads CASRATVSGLAKNIQYF. The CDR3 DNA reads as TGTGCCAGCAGGGCGACAGTTTCTGGGCTAGCCAAAAACATTCAGTACTTC.

V and J are TRBV3-1 (or the pseudogene TRBV3-2) and TRBJ2-3, with D maybe TRBD2 (6 bases). Trimming shortened V by 3 bases and J by 5 bases, and 12 bases separated the two germline ends. The CDR3 is 14 amino acids. Looked up from germline, CDR1 is LGHDT and CDR2 is YNNKEL (reference sequence). As DNA, the CDR3 is TGTGCCAGCAGCCACACCGGGGGTGGAGATACGCAGTATTTT. It yields the protein CASSHTGGGDTQYF.

This clone was observed a single time. This chain connects TRBV9 to TRBJ1-4; 10 bases agree with TRBD1. Germline V CDR1 and CDR2: SGDLS, YYNGEE. V gave up 3 bases and J gave up 5 bases; unmatched junction bases: 4. This CDR3 contains 15 residues. The CDR3 bases are TGTGCCAGCAGCGGAGGGACAGGGGAAAATGAAAAACTGTTTTTT. Protein: CASSGGTGENEKLFF.

This chain uses TRBV5-4 with TRBJ2-7, with D possibly being TRBD2 (6 bases). CDR1 is SGHNT, CDR2 YYREEE, per germline (reference sequence). V was trimmed by 0 bases and J by 6 bases, leaving 10 bases between them. This CDR3 contains 13 residues. The DNA for the CDR3 is TGTGCCAGCAGCTTGGGGGGGGTAGGCGAGCAGTACTTC. Protein sequence: CASSLGGVGEQYF.

The chain is built from TRBV5-1 and TRBJ2-3; 9 nucleotides match TRBD1. V lost 0 bases and J lost 4; bases outside the gene matches: 12. The germline gives CDR1 SGHRS, CDR2 YFSETQ. This CDR3 region has 18 residues. CDR3 protein: CASSLEGQGVFLADTQYF. The CDR3 DNA sequence: TGCGCCAGCAGCTTGGAGGGACAGGGTGTATTTTTGGCAGATACGCAGTATTTT.

The gene calls are TRBV14 and TRBJ2-3; 7 nucleotides line up with TRBD1. The germline V gene has CDR1 SGHDN and CDR2 FVKESK. The CDR3 spans 17 residues. V gave up 4 bases and J gave up 6 bases; unmatched junction bases: 16. CDR3: CASSRRPDRGRMDTQYF. The CDR3 region has the DNA TGTGCCAGCAGCCGCCGCCCAGATAGGGGGCGAATGGATACGCAGTATTTT.